This TCR beta chain was observed in a study of cytomegalovirus exposure and HLA in healthy donors. Looking at the study overall: The 95 to 150 validation repertoires were produced on the same platform as the 670 or so repertoires of the first cohort. This was reported in a later analysis. Points from the study as a whole: The investigators catalogued 180 or so TCR beta chains as cytomegalovirus-associated. In vitro experiments confirmed that a few CMV-associated chains were specific for CMV antigens.

In the case of this clone: What it binds is not known.

This CDR3 is 16 amino acids long. Germline CDR1 reads LNHNV; CDR2 reads YYDKDF (reference sequence). The ends lost 4 bases at V and 4 bases at J; junction bases unmatched: 6. Sequencing was performed with immunoSEQ multiplex PCR; in TCRdb, only in-frame clones are kept and a portion is missing. The sample holds roughly 300,000 clones; roughly 90% are singletons and the top ten take about 1.2%. The sample consisted of PBMCs. V usage is TRBV15 and J usage is TRBJ2-1; the match to TRBD2 covers 11 bases. This clonotype was obtained from a woman aged 25 to 45 in good health and CMV-seropositive. The CDR3 DNA reads as TGTGCCACCAGCACTTTAGCGGGAGGGCCGTACAATGAGCAGTTCTTC. This gives the protein CATSTLAGGPYNEQFF.